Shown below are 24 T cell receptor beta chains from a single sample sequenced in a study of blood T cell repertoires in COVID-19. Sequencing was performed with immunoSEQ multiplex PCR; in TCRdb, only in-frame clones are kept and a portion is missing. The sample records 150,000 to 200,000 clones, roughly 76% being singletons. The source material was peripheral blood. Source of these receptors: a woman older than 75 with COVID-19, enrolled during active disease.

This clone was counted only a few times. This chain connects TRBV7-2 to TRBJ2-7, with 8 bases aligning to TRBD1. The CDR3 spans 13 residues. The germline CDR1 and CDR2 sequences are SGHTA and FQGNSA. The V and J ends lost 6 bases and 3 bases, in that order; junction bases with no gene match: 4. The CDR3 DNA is TGTGCCAGCAGTTGGGACAGGTACTACGAGCAGTACTTC. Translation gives CASSWDRYYEQYF.

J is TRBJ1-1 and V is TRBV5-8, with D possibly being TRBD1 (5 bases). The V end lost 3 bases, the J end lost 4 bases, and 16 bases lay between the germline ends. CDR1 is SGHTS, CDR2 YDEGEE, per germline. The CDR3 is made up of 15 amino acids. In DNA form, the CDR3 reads TGTGCCAGCAGCTCCTGGGCAGGGAAGACCACTGAAGCTTTCTTT. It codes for CASSSWAGKTTEAFF.

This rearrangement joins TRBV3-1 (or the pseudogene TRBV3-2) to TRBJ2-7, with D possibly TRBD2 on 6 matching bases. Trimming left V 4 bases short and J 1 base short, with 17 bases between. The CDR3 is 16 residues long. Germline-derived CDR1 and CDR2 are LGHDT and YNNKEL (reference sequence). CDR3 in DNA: TGTGCCAGCAGCCGCCACACTAGCAACCCATCCTACGAGCAGTACTTC. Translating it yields CASSRHTSNPSYEQYF.

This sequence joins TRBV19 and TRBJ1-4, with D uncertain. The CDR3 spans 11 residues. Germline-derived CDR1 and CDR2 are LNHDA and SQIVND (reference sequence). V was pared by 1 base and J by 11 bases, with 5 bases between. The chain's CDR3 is CASSIVGKLFF. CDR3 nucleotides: TGTGCCAGTAGTATAGTCGGGAAACTGTTTTTT.

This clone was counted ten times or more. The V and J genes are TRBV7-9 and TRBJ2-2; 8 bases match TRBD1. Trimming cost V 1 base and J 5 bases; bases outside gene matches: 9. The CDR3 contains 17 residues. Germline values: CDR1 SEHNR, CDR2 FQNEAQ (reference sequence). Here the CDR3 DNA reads TGTGCCAGCAGCTTAGTCGCAGGGGGCGCGGGTACCGGGGAGCTGTTTTTT. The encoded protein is CASSLVAGGAGTGELFF.

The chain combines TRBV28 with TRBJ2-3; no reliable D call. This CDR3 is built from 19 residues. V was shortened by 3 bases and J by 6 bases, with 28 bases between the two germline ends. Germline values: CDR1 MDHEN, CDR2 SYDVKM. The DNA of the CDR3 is TGTGCCAGCAGTTTTACCCCGAATTTTACGGAAGAGATCGGGGATACGCAGTATTTT. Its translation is CASSFTPNFTEEIGDTQYF. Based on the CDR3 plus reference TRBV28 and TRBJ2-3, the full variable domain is DVKVTQSSRYLVKRTGEKVFLECVQDMDHENMFWYRQDPGLGLRLIYFSYDVKMKEKGDIPEGYSVSREKKERFSLILESASTNQTSMYLCASSFTPNFTEEIGDTQYFGPGTRLTVL.

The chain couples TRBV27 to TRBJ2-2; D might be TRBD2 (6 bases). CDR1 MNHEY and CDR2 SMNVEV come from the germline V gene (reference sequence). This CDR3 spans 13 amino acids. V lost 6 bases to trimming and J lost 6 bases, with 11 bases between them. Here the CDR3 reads CASRGTWAGELFF. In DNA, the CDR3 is TGTGCCAGCAGAGGGACTTGGGCCGGGGAGCTGTTTTTT.

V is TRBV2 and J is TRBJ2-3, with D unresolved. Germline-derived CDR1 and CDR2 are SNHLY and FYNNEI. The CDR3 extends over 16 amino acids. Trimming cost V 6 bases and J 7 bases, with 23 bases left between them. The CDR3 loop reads CASSQGRAPIGYTQYF. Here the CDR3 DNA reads TGTGCCAGCAGCCAAGGAAGAGCGCCCATAGGTTATACGCAGTATTTT.

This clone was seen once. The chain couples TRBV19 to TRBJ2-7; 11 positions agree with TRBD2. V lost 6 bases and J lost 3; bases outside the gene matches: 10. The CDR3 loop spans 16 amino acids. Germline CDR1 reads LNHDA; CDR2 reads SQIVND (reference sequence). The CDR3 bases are TGTGCCAGTAGCCCTACTAGCGGGAGTAGCGGCTACGAGCAGTACTTC. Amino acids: CASSPTSGSSGYEQYF.

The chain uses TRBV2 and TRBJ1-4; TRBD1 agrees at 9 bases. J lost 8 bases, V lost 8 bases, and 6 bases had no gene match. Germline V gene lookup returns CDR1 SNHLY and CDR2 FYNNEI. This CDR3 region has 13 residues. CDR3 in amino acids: CASGRDRAEKLFF. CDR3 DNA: TGTGCCAGCGGACGGGACAGGGCCGAAAAACTGTTTTTT.

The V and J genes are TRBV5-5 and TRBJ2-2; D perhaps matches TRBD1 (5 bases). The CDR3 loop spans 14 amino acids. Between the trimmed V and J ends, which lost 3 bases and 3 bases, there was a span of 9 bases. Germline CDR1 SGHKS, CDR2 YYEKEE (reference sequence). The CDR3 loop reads CASSSGHDTGELFF. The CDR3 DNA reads TGTGCCAGCAGCTCAGGACACGACACCGGGGAGCTGTTTTTT. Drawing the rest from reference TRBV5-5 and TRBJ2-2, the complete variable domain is DAGVTQSPTHLIKTRGQQVTLRCSPISGHKSVSWYQQVLGQGPQFIFQYYEKEERGRGNFPDRFSARQFPNYSSELNVNALLLGDSALYLCASSSGHDTGELFFGEGSRLTVL.

The DNA of the CDR3 is TGTGCCAGCAGCGCGGCCGGGACTTACTACAATGAGCAGTTCTTC. It encodes CASSAAGTYYNEQFF. This rearrangement joins TRBV9 to TRBJ2-1, with D tentatively TRBD2 (6 bases). The V gene's germline CDR1 is SGDLS and CDR2 YYNGEE. CDR3 length equals 15 residues. V was cut by 3 bases and J by 3 bases, with 13 bases left in between.

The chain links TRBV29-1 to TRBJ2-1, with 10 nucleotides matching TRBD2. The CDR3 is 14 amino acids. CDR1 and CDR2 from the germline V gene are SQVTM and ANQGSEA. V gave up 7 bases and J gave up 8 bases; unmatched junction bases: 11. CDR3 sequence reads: CSDGSSGSSHEQFF. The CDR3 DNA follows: TGCAGCGATGGATCTAGCGGGAGTAGTCATGAGCAGTTCTTC.

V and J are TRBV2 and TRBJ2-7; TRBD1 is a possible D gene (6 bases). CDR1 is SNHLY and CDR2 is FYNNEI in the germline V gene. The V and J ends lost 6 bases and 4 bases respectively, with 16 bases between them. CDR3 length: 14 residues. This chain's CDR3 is CASSPTMGAYEQYF. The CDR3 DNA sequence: TGTGCCAGCAGCCCGACAATGGGGGCGTACGAGCAGTACTTC.

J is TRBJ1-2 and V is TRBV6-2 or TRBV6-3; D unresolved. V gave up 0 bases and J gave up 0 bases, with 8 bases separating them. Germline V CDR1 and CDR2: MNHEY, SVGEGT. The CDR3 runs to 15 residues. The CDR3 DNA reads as TGTGCCAGCAGTTACTCGGGCAGAGCTAACTATGGCTACACCTTC. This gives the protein CASSYSGRANYGYTF.

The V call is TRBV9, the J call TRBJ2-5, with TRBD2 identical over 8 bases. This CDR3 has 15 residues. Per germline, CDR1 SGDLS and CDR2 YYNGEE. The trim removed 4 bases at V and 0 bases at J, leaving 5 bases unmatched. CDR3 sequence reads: CASSRGGRDQETQYF. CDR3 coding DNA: TGTGCCAGCAGCCGGGGGGGACGGGACCAAGAGACCCAGTACTTC.

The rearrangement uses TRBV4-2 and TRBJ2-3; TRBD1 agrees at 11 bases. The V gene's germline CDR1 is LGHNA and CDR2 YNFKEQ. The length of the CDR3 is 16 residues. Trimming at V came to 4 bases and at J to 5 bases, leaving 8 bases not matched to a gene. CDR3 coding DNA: TGTGCCAGCAGCCGGGGGACAGGGGGGTCGAGAGATACGCAGTATTTT. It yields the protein CASSRGTGGSRDTQYF.

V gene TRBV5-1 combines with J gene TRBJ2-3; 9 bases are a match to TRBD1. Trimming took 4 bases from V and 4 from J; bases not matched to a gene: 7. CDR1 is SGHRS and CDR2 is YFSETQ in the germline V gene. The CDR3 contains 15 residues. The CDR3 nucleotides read TGCGCCAGCAGCCAAACAGGGGGCGGCGCAGATACGCAGTATTTT. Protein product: CASSQTGGGADTQYF. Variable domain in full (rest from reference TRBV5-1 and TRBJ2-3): KAGVTQTPRYLIKTRGQQVTLSCSPISGHRSVSWYQQTPGQGLQFLFEYFSETQRNKGNFPGRFSGRQFSNSRSEMNVSTLELGDSALYLCASSQTGGGADTQYFGPGTRLTVL.

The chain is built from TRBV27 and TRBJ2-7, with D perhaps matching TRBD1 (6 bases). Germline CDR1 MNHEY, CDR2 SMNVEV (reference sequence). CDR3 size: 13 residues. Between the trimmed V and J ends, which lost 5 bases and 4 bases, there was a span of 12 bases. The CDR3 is CASSQTGKYEQYF. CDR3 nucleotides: TGTGCCAGCAGTCAAACAGGGAAGTACGAGCAGTACTTC.

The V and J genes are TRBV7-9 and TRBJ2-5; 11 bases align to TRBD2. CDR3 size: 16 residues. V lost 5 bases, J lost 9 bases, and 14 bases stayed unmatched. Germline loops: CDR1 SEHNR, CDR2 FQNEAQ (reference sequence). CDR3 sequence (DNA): TGTGCCAGCAGCCACCCCGGGACTAGCGGTCGGGGGTCCCAGTACTTC. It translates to CASSHPGTSGRGSQYF.

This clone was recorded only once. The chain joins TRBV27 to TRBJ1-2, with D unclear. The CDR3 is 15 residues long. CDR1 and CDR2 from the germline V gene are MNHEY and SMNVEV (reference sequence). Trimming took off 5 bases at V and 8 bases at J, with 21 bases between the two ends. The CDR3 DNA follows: TGTGCCAGCAGTGAGTCGGTCCGGGGAAATTTAGGCTACACCTTC. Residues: CASSESVRGNLGYTF.

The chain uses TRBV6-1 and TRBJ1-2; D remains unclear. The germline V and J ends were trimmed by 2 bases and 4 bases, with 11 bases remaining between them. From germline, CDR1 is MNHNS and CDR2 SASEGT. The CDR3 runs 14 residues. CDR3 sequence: CASSEYARGYGYTF. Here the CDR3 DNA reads TGTGCCAGCAGTGAATACGCACGGGGCTATGGCTACACCTTC.

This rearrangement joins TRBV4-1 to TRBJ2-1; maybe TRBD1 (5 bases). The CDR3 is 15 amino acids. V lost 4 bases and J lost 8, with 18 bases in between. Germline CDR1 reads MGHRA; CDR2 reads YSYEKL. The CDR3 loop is CASSPQGTPWDEQFF. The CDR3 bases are TGCGCCAGCAGCCCCCAGGGCACTCCCTGGGATGAGCAGTTCTTC.

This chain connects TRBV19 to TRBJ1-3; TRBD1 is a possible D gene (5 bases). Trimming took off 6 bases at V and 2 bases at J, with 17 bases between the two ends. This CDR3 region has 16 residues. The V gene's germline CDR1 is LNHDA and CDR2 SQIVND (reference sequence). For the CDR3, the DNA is TGTGCCAGTAGCCCAGAAGGGGCGGGAACTGGAAACACCATATATTTT. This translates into CASSPEGAGTGNTIYF. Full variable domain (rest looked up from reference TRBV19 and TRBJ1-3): DGGITQSPKYLFRKEGQNVTLSCEQNLNHDAMYWYRQDPGQGLRLIYYSQIVNDFQKGDIAEGYSVSREKKESFPLTVTSAQKNPTAFYLCASSPEGAGTGNTIYFGEGSWLTVV.